These 27 T cell receptor beta chains share one sample of origin, sequenced in a study of T cell changes during pregnancy in multiple sclerosis. TCRdb keeps only in-frame clones here, not all; method: immunoSEQ multiplex PCR. Of about 53,000 clones in the sample, around 90% were seen once. The sequences come from CD8+ T cells from peripheral blood mononuclear cells, collected before pregnancy. All receptors derive from a female donor with multiple sclerosis, enrolled in a pregnancy study.

In nucleotides, the CDR3 is TGTGCCATCACTCAGGGTCCTGAAGCTTTCTTT. It specifies CAITQGPEAFF. This chain connects TRBV10-3 to TRBJ1-1, with a weak D call TRBD1 (5 bases). The germline CDR1 and CDR2 sequences are ENHRY and SYGVKD. CDR3 length: 11 residues. Trimming removed 7 bases from V and 6 bases from J, with 9 bases in between.

J is TRBJ2-1 and V is TRBV4-3; 8 bases agree with TRBD2. Looked up from germline, CDR1 is LGHNA and CDR2 is YSLEER. V was pared by 4 bases and J by 4 bases, with 6 bases of the junction left unmatched. CDR3 length equals 15 residues. This chain's CDR3 is CASSPQRGSYNEQFF. DNA of the CDR3: TGCGCCAGCAGCCCGCAGCGGGGGTCATACAATGAGCAGTTCTTC.

The rearrangement joins TRBV7-9 to TRBJ2-7; the match to TRBD2 covers 9 bases. The germline V gene has CDR1 SEHNR and CDR2 FQNEAQ (reference sequence). The length of the CDR3 is 16 residues. With 4 bases clipped from V and 0 bases from J, the junction kept 7 bases outside the gene matches. This chain's CDR3 is CASSYLAGLSSYEQYF. The DNA for the CDR3 is TGTGCCAGCAGCTACCTAGCGGGGCTAAGCTCCTACGAGCAGTACTTC.

This chain links TRBV19 with TRBJ1-1, with a weak D call TRBD1 (5 bases). Germline V gene lookup returns CDR1 LNHDA and CDR2 SQIVND (reference sequence). This CDR3 region has 15 residues. Trimming took 1 base from V and 1 from J, leaving 10 bases between them. This chain's CDR3 is CASSIARGRNTEAFF. The CDR3 DNA follows: TGTGCCAGTAGTATAGCAAGGGGAAGGAACACTGAAGCTTTCTTT.

The chain uses TRBV7-6 and TRBJ2-5; D is perhaps TRBD1 (5 bases). V lost 1 base, J lost 2 bases, and 14 bases lay in between. Germline CDR1 is SGHVS and CDR2 is FNYEAQ. The length of the CDR3 is 16 residues. The CDR3 DNA follows: TGTGCCAGCAGCTTAGACCGTCTCAGGGTTCAAGAGACCCAGTACTTC. It codes for CASSLDRLRVQETQYF.

The V and J genes are TRBV27 and TRBJ2-5; the match to TRBD1 covers 9 bases. CDR3 length equals 13 residues. Per germline, CDR1 MNHEY and CDR2 SMNVEV (reference sequence). Trimming removed 6 bases from V and 6 bases from J; junction bases left unmatched: 5. The CDR3 region has the DNA TGTGCCAGCAGCGGGACAGGGCTTCAGACCCAGTACTTC. Translated, it gives CASSGTGLQTQYF.

This chain links TRBV7-8 with TRBJ2-7; D gene unclear. The CDR3 spans 13 residues. The germline V and J ends were trimmed by 1 base and 3 bases, with 7 bases remaining between them. Germline values: CDR1 SGHVS, CDR2 FQNEAQ. CDR3 DNA sequence: TGTGCCAGCAGCTTAGTAACACACTACGAGCAGTACTTC. This codes for CASSLVTHYEQYF.

The chain has TRBV7-3 and TRBJ2-1, with no clear D. The CDR3 consists of 15 residues. The germline CDR1 and CDR2 sequences are SGHTA and FQGTGA. V lost 3 bases and J lost 4, with 13 bases in between. CDR3 sequence (DNA): TGTGCCAGCAGCTTTGTGAATAACGGGTACAATGAGCAGTTCTTC. It codes for CASSFVNNGYNEQFF.

CDR3 protein: CASSAGLAGGQETQYF. The CDR3, as DNA: TGTGCCAGTAGTGCCGGACTAGCGGGGGGGCAAGAGACCCAGTACTTC. The genes are TRBV19 and TRBJ2-5; TRBD2 matches 15 bases. The CDR3 consists of 16 residues. Germline V gene lookup returns CDR1 LNHDA and CDR2 SQIVND (reference sequence). The V gene end was trimmed by 5 bases and the J gene end by 2 bases; junction bases not matched to a gene: 3.

V gene TRBV6-6 combines with J gene TRBJ1-2, with D perhaps TRBD1 (6 bases). There are 14 residues in the CDR3. The V end lost 1 base, the J end lost 6 bases, and 12 bases lay between the germline ends. CDR1 is MNHNY, CDR2 SVGAGI, per germline (reference sequence). CDR3 amino acids: CASSYLQQGDGYTF. DNA for the CDR3: TGTGCCAGCAGTTACTTACAACAGGGAGATGGCTACACCTTC.

This clone was seen a single time. The chain uses TRBV28 and TRBJ1-1; D is unclear. The germline gives CDR1 MDHEN, CDR2 SYDVKM. Trimming shortened V by 6 bases and J by 4 bases, and 15 bases separated the two germline ends. CDR3 length: 14 residues. In nucleotides, the CDR3 is TGTGCCAGCAGGGGCCCCATAGAGACCACTGAAGCTTTCTTT. Its protein is CASRGPIETTEAFF.

This chain connects TRBV10-3 to TRBJ2-5; D unresolved. This CDR3 is built from 13 residues. V lost 4 bases to trimming and J lost 0 bases, with 6 bases between them. Per the germline V gene, CDR1 is ENHRY and CDR2 is SYGVKD. CDR3 sequence: CAISGLYQETQYF. The CDR3, as DNA: TGTGCCATCAGTGGACTGTACCAAGAGACCCAGTACTTC.

V and J are TRBV4-1 and TRBJ2-7; 8 bases map to TRBD2. Germline V CDR1 and CDR2: MGHRA, YSYEKL. Trimming took 2 bases from V and 2 from J; bases not matched to a gene: 5. The CDR3 is 15 residues long. Here the CDR3 reads CASSQSVAGTYEQYF. Written as DNA, the CDR3 is TGCGCCAGCAGCCAATCGGTAGCGGGGACCTACGAGCAGTACTTC.

The chain joins TRBV7-9 to TRBJ1-6; D might be TRBD1 (6 bases). CDR3 length equals 15 residues. The V and J ends lost 6 bases and 7 bases respectively, with 16 bases between them. Germline V gene lookup returns CDR1 SEHNR and CDR2 FQNEAQ (reference sequence). CDR3 sequence (DNA): TGTGCCAGCAGTAACCGGGAGGGGGTGAATTCACCCCTCCACTTT. Translated: CASSNREGVNSPLHF.

The V and J genes are TRBV27 and TRBJ2-2; weak D call: TRBD2 (5 bases). Trimming removed 6 bases from V and 6 bases from J, with 11 bases in between. CDR3 length equals 13 residues. Germline loops: CDR1 MNHEY, CDR2 SMNVEV (reference sequence). The CDR3 DNA sequence: TGTGCCAGCAGCCGGACTGGTGCCGGGGAGCTGTTTTTT. Its protein product is CASSRTGAGELFF.

This clone was counted ten times or more. The rearrangement joins TRBV7-3 to TRBJ1-1, with D unclear. Germline V gene lookup returns CDR1 SGHTA and CDR2 FQGTGA. The CDR3 consists of 13 residues. The V end was cut by 3 bases, the J end by 4 bases, with 9 bases between. CDR3 nucleotide sequence: TGTGCCAGCAGCTTCGGGTACCTCACTGAAGCTTTCTTT. Protein product: CASSFGYLTEAFF.

As for this clone: The DNA is left out, because the CDR3 cannot be placed on it with certainty; the CDR3 is given as TCRdb lists it. The V call is TRBV27, the J call TRBJ1-6; no DNA check was done on the table's D call, TRBD1. Germline V CDR1 and CDR2: MNHEY, SMNVEV (reference sequence). The CDR3 extends over 15 residues, inclusive of both ends. The CDR3 loop is CASSTSDNYNSPLHF.

The chain recombines TRBV4-1 with TRBJ2-7, with D possibly TRBD2 on 5 matching bases. CDR3 length equals 14 residues. V dropped 4 bases and J dropped 2 bases, with 12 bases sitting between them. Germline CDR1 and CDR2: MGHRA and YSYEKL. In nucleotides, the CDR3 is TGCGCCAGCAGCCTCCACGGGAAAACCTACGAGCAGTACTTC. This encodes CASSLHGKTYEQYF.

The chain's CDR3 is CASSVWRGSGNTIYF. The DNA of the CDR3 is TGTGCCAGCAGTGTTTGGAGGGGCTCTGGAAACACCATATATTTT. The rearrangement links TRBV6-1 to TRBJ1-3, with D maybe TRBD1 (5 bases). The ends were cut back, 4 bases at V and 0 bases at J, with 10 bases in the middle. This CDR3 spans 15 amino acids. The V gene's germline CDR1 is MNHNS and CDR2 SASEGT.

The V and J genes are TRBV7-2 and TRBJ2-1; maybe TRBD2 (7 bases). V gave up 1 base and J gave up 2 bases, with 12 bases separating them. The CDR3 runs to 16 residues. In germline, CDR1 is SGHTA, CDR2 FQGNSA. The DNA for the CDR3 is TGTGCCAGCAGCTTAGTAGAGGGGGGGCCCTACAATGAGCAGTTCTTC. This translates into CASSLVEGGPYNEQFF.

J is TRBJ1-2 and V is TRBV29-1; 9 bases are a match to TRBD1. V lost 0 bases to trimming and J lost 4 bases; unmatched junction nucleotides: 6. The germline gives CDR1 SQVTM, CDR2 ANQGSEA. The length of the CDR3 is 15 residues. CDR3 DNA: TGCAGCGTTGAAGACCGACAGGGGGTGACCTATGGCTACACCTTC. It specifies CSVEDRQGVTYGYTF.

The rearrangement links TRBV5-4 to TRBJ2-3, with D possibly matching TRBD2 (6 bases). Germline V gene data show CDR1 as SGHNT and CDR2 as YYREEE (reference sequence). This CDR3 contains 18 residues. Trimming stripped 0 bases from V and 4 bases from J, with 21 bases between. CDR3 amino acids: CASSLGPRGLASADTQYF. DNA for the CDR3: TGTGCCAGCAGCTTGGGGCCGCGGGGTTTGGCTTCGGCAGATACGCAGTATTTT. The variable domain in full, completed from reference TRBV5-4 and TRBJ2-3, reads ETGVTQSPTHLIKTRGQQVTLRCSSQSGHNTVSWYQQALGQGPQFIFQYYREEENGRGNFPPRFSGLQFPNYSSELNVNALELDDSALYLCASSLGPRGLASADTQYFGPGTRLTVL.

V is TRBV10-3 and J is TRBJ2-5; TRBD1 is a possible D gene (5 bases). Germline lookup yields CDR1 ENHRY and CDR2 SYGVKD. Trimming stripped 8 bases from V and 1 base from J, with 14 bases between. This CDR3 region has 14 residues. The CDR3 coding sequence is TGTGCCATCCGACCGGCCAGGGTCCAAGAGACCCAGTACTTC. Protein product: CAIRPARVQETQYF.

The chain couples TRBV5-6 to TRBJ2-5; maybe TRBD2 (6 bases). CDR1 and CDR2 (germline): SGHDT, YYEEEE. Trimming removed 4 bases at V and 1 base at J, with 8 bases between. The length of the CDR3 is 13 residues. The CDR3 sequence is CASSPGGQETQYF. For the CDR3, the DNA is TGTGCCAGCAGCCCCGGGGGCCAAGAGACCCAGTACTTC.

The chain's CDR3 is CASTTPGGETYEQYF. In DNA form, the CDR3 reads TGTGCCAGCACCACGCCCGGGGGGGAAACCTACGAGCAGTACTTC. The chain carries TRBV7-9 and TRBJ2-7; 8 bases line up with TRBD2. After removal of 7 bases from V and 2 bases from J, the junction contained 10 bases not matched to a gene. The CDR3 covers 15 residues. Germline lookup yields CDR1 SEHNR and CDR2 FQNEAQ (reference sequence).

The V gene is TRBV5-8, the J gene TRBJ2-7; a possible D gene is TRBD1 (5 bases). There are 15 residues in the CDR3. From germline, CDR1 is SGHTS and CDR2 YDEGEE. With 6 bases removed from V and 5 bases from J, the gap between germline ends came to 21 bases. DNA of the CDR3: TGTGCCAGCATCGATCTGACAGAGGCCCAGGACGAGCAGTACTTC. It translates to CASIDLTEAQDEQYF.

This chain links TRBV12-5 with TRBJ2-7; 8 nucleotides align to TRBD1. Trimming at V came to 3 bases and at J to 5 bases, leaving 9 bases not matched to a gene. CDR3 length: 15 residues. Germline CDR1 LGHNT, CDR2 FRNRAP. DNA for the CDR3: TGTGCTAGTGGTTTATCTTCAGGGGGCTTCCACGAGCAGTACTTC. This translates into CASGLSSGGFHEQYF.